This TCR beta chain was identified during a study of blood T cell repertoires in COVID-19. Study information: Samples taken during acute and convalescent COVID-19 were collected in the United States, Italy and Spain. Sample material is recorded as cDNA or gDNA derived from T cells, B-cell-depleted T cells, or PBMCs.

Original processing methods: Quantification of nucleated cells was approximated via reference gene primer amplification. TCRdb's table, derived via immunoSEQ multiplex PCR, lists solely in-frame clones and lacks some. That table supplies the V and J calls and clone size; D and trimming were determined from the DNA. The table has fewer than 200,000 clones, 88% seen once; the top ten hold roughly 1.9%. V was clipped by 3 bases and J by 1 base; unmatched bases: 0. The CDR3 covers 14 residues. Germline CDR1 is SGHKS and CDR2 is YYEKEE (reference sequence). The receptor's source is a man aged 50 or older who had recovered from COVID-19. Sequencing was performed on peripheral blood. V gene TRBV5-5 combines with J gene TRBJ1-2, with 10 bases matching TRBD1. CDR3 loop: CASSWTGGNYGYTF. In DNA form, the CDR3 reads TGTGCCAGCAGCTGGACAGGGGGTAACTATGGCTACACCTTC.